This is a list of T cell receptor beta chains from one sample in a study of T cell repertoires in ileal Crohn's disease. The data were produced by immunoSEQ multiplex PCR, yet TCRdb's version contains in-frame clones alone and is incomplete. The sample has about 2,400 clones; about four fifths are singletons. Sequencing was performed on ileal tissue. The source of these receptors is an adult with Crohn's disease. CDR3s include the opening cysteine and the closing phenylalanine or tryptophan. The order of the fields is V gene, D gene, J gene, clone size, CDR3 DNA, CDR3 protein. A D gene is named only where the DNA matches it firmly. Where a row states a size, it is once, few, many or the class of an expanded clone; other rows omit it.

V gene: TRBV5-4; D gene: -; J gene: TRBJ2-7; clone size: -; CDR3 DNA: TGTGCCAGCAGCCTGGGTGCTGACACCTACGAGCAGTACTTC; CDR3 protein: CASSLGADTYEQYF
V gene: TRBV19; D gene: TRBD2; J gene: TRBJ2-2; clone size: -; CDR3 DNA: TGTGCCAGTAGTATCCTAGCGGGGGTGCGAGGCGGGGAGCTGTTTTTT; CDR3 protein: CASSILAGVRGGELFF
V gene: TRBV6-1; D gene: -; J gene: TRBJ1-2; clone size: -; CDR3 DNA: TGTGCCAGCAAGGAGCGGGAGGGTGGATATGGCTACACCTTC; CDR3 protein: CASKEREGGYGYTF
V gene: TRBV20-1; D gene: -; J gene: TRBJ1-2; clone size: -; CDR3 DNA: TGCAGTGGTCGAGATGAGGAAGGCTACACCTTC; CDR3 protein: CSGRDEEGYTF
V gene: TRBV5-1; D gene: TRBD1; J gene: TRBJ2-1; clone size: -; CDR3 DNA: TGTGCCAGCAGCTTGGAGCAGGGGGCCTACAATGGGCAGTTCTTC; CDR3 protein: CASSLEQGAYNGQFF
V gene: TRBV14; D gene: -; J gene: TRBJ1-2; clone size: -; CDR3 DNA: TGTGCCAGCAGCCAAGAAGCAGGATCTAACTATGGCTACACCTTC; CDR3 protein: CASSQEAGSNYGYTF
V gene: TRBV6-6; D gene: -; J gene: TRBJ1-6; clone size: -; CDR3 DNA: TGTGCCAGCAGTTCCCCAGAAAATTCACCCCTCCACTTT; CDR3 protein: CASSSPENSPLHF
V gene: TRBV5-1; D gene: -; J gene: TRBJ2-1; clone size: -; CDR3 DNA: TGTGCCAGCAGCTTGGAAGGCCCTCAGGTGGATGAGCAGTTCTTC; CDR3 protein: CASSLEGPQVDEQFF
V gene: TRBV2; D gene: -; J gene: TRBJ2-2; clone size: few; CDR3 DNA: TGTGCCAGCAGTGATGCGATGAACACCGGGGAGCTGTTTTTT; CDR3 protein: CASSDAMNTGELFF
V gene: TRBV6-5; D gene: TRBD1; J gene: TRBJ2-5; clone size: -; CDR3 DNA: TGTGCCAGCAGTTACAAGGACAGGTGGATGGGGACCCAGTACTTC; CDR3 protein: CASSYKDRWMGTQYF
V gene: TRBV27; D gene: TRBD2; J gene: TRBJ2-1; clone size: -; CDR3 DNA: TGTGCCAGCAGTTCCGGGACTAGCGGGAAAAATGAGCAGTTCTTC; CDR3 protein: CASSSGTSGKNEQFF
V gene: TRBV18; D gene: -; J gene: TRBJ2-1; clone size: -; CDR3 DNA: TGTGCCAGCTCCCCACTAGCTACCTACAATGAGCAGTTCTTC; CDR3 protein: CASSPLATYNEQFF
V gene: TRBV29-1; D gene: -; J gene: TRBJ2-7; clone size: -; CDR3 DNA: TGCAGCGTTAAGTACTACGGGACACCATACGAGCAGTACTTC; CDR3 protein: CSVKYYGTPYEQYF
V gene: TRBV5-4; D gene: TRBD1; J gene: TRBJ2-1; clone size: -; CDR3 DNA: TGTGCCAGCAGCTTCGGACAGGGTAGCTACAATGAGCAGTTCTTC; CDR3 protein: CASSFGQGSYNEQFF
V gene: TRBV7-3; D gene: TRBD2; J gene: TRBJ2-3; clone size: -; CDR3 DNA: TGTGCCAGCAGCTCCCCGACTAGCGGGGGACCCACAGATACGCAGTATTTT; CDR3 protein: CASSSPTSGGPTDTQYF
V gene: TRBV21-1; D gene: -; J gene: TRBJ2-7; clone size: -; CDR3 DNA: TGTGCCAGCAGCAAAGCCCCGCCCTGGGGACAGATCTACGAGCAGTACTTC; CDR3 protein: CASSKAPPWGQIYEQYF
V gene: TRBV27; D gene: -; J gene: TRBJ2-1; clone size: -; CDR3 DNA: TGTGCCAGCAGTTTATCCCCGGGGGGCGCAATAAGTGAGCAGTTCTTC; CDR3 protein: CASSLSPGGAISEQFF
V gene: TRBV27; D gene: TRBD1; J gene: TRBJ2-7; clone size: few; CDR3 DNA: TGTGCCAGCAGTTCCCGGGACAGGGGGTACGAGCAGTACTTC; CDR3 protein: CASSSRDRGYEQYF
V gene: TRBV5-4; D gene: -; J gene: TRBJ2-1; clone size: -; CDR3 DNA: TGTGCCAGCAGCTTGGAAGGAGGCTACAATGAGCAGTTCTTC; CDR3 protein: CASSLEGGYNEQFF